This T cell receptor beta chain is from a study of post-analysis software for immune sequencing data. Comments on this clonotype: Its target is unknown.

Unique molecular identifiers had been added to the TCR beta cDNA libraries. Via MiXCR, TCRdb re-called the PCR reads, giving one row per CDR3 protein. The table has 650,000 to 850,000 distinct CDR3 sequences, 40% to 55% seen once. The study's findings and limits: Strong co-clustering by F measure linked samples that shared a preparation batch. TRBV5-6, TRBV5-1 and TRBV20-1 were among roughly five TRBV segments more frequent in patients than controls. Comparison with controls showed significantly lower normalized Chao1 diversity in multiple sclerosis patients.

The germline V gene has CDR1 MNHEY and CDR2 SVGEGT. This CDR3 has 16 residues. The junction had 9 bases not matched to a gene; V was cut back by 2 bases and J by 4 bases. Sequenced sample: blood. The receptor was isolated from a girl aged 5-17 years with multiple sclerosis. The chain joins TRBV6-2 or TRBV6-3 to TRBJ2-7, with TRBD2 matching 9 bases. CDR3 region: CASSYTASGTSYEQYF. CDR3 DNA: TGTGCCAGCAGTTACACGGCTAGCGGGACGTCTTACGAGCAGTACTTC.